This TCR beta chain derives from a study of blood T cell repertoires in COVID-19. Study overall: PBMCs, B-cell-depleted T cells, or T cells provided the cDNA or gDNA that made up the material.

TCRdb's table, derived via immunoSEQ multiplex PCR, lists solely in-frame clones and lacks some. The data hold 200,000 or so clones, with more than 80% observed a single time. Living in 24 US areas, the participants were between roughly 18 and 90 years of age. Participant-given clinical history determined each cohort assignment. Source material: PBMCs or T cells enriched from blood (not recorded which). This TCR was sampled from a middle-aged woman with acute COVID-19.

CDR3 region: CASSSGRSGNTIYF. The CDR3 nucleotides read TGTGCCAGCAGCTCAGGGCGCTCTGGAAACACCATATATTTT. The chain links TRBV3-1 (or the pseudogene TRBV3-2) to TRBJ1-3; a possible D gene is TRBD1 (5 bases). The CDR3 has 14 residues. The V gene lost 5 bases and the J gene lost 0 bases, with 8 bases spanning the gap. CDR1 and CDR2 from the germline V gene are LGHDT and YNNKEL (reference sequence).